Below are 10 T cell receptor beta chains sequenced from a single sample in a study of radiotherapy plus CTLA-4 blockade in lung cancer. TCRdb keeps only in-frame clones here, not all; method: immunoSEQ multiplex PCR. The data contain some 15,000 clones, approximately 75% of them singletons. The sequenced sample was peripheral blood, obtained from a patient treated with radiotherapy plus ipilimumab. All receptors derive from a human donor with non-small cell lung cancer whose response to radiotherapy plus ipilimumab could not be evaluated.

This chain's CDR3 is CASSLVGGGDTEAFF. CDR3 nucleotides: TGTGCCAGCAGCTTAGTCGGAGGGGGGGACACTGAAGCTTTCTTT. The chain couples TRBV7-8 to TRBJ1-1, with a weak D call TRBD1 (6 bases). The CDR3 contains 15 residues. Looked up from germline, CDR1 is SGHVS and CDR2 is FQNEAQ. V lost 1 base, J lost 3 bases, and 12 bases lay in between.

The chain uses TRBV19 and TRBJ2-5, with TRBD2 matching 8 bases. The V and J ends lost 3 bases and 0 bases, in that order; junction bases with no gene match: 6. The CDR3 totals 16 residues. Germline V gene sequence: CDR1 LNHDA, CDR2 SQIVND (reference sequence). The DNA for the CDR3 is TGTGCCAGTAGTATTTCGGCTAGCGGGTACCAAGAGACCCAGTACTTC. It specifies CASSISASGYQETQYF.

Remarks on this clone: This specimen includes other DNA sequences encoding the same CDR3. This chain connects TRBV5-8 to TRBJ2-7; TRBD2 is a possible D gene (6 bases). The germline V gene encodes CDR1 SGHTS and CDR2 YDEGEE. The germline V and J ends were trimmed by 4 bases and 3 bases, with 14 bases remaining between them. This CDR3 contains 14 residues. DNA of the CDR3: TGTGCCAGCAGCCTGCGCGGGACGGACTACGAGCAGTACTTC. Translated, it gives CASSLRGTDYEQYF. The full variable domain, its missing parts supplied by reference TRBV5-8 and TRBJ2-7, is EAGVTQSPTHLIKTRGQQATLRCSPISGHTSVYWYQQALGLGLQFLLWYDEGEERNRGNFPPRFSGRQFPNYSSELNVNALELEDSALYLCASSLRGTDYEQYFGPGTRLTVT.

The V gene is TRBV19, the J gene TRBJ2-1; D uncertain. CDR1 and CDR2 from the germline V gene are LNHDA and SQIVND (reference sequence). The V end lost 10 bases, the J end lost 4 bases, and 17 bases lay between the germline ends. The CDR3 runs 14 residues. The CDR3: CATTAGASYNEQFF. The DNA of the CDR3 is TGTGCCACCACGGCCGGAGCCTCGTACAATGAGCAGTTCTTC.

The chain couples TRBV6-1 to TRBJ2-4, with 8 bases matching TRBD1. CDR1 is MNHNS, CDR2 SASEGT, per germline. The CDR3 consists of 13 residues. V was pared by 7 bases and J by 7 bases, with 6 bases of the junction left unmatched. CDR3 sequence: CASIDQGANIQYF. The DNA for the CDR3 is TGTGCCAGCATAGACCAGGGGGCGAACATTCAGTACTTC.

The chain employs TRBV2 and TRBJ2-7; D remains ambiguous. The CDR3 extends over 13 amino acids. V lost 4 bases to trimming and J lost 2 bases, with 9 bases between them. Germline values: CDR1 SNHLY, CDR2 FYNNEI. CDR3 residues: CASSGRSTYEQYF. DNA for the CDR3: TGTGCCAGCAGTGGCAGGTCAACCTACGAGCAGTACTTC.

This clone appeared a single time. The chain carries TRBV28 and TRBJ2-5, with TRBD1 matching 7 bases. CDR1 and CDR2 (germline): MDHEN, SYDVKM. V gave up 3 bases and J gave up 2 bases; unmatched junction bases: 9. The CDR3 consists of 16 residues. DNA of the CDR3: TGTGCCAGCAGTTTGGGGACAGCCGTCGGACAAGAGACCCAGTACTTC. Amino acids: CASSLGTAVGQETQYF.

This chain uses TRBV5-1 with TRBJ1-2; 10 positions agree with TRBD1. Germline CDR1 is SGHRS and CDR2 is YFSETQ. CDR3 size: 15 residues. The V gene end was trimmed by 7 bases and the J gene end by 8 bases; junction bases not matched to a gene: 14. Here the CDR3 DNA reads TGCGCCAGCTGGGATACCGGGACAGGGGATGGCGGCTACACCTTC. Protein product: CASWDTGTGDGGYTF.

The chain uses TRBV5-1 and TRBJ2-1; D is unresolved. The CDR3 has 12 residues. Germline-derived CDR1 and CDR2 are SGHRS and YFSETQ. V dropped 3 bases and J dropped 2 bases, with 3 bases sitting between them. The CDR3 loop is CASSSAYNEQFF. In DNA form, the CDR3 reads TGCGCCAGCAGCTCGGCCTACAATGAGCAGTTCTTC.

The rearrangement links TRBV19 to TRBJ1-5, with D unclear. Germline V gene lookup returns CDR1 LNHDA and CDR2 SQIVND (reference sequence). Trimming pared 4 bases from V and 7 bases from J, leaving 11 bases between. The CDR3 has 13 residues. The CDR3 DNA reads TGTGCCAGTAGTACCTCGACACGGCAGCCCCAGCATTTT. It encodes CASSTSTRQPQHF.